These 26 T cell receptor beta chains were all obtained from the same sample, sequenced in a study of blood T cell repertoires in COVID-19. Assay: immunoSEQ multiplex PCR; the TCRdb copy retains only in-frame clones and omits some. The sample records over 250,000 clones, about 88% being singletons. Sequences were obtained from PBMCs or T cells enriched from blood (not recorded which). These receptors originate from a woman between 45 and 60 years old who had recovered from COVID-19.

The CDR3 spells CASSQTELRGNQPQHF. The CDR3 DNA follows: TGCGCCAGCAGCCAGACCGAGTTGCGGGGCAATCAGCCCCAGCATTTT. The chain links TRBV4-1 to TRBJ1-5; D ambiguous. Germline V gene data show CDR1 as MGHRA and CDR2 as YSYEKL. CDR3 length: 16 residues. Trimming took 3 bases from V and 2 from J, leaving 14 bases between them.

The chain combines TRBV7-9 with TRBJ1-2, with D possibly matching TRBD1 (5 bases). V was clipped by 7 bases and J by 7 bases, with 13 bases between them. The CDR3 is made up of 12 amino acids. Germline lookup yields CDR1 SEHNR and CDR2 FQNEAQ (reference sequence). CDR3: CASTPPGGGYTF. In nucleotides, the CDR3 is TGTGCCAGCACCCCCCCGGGGGGTGGCTACACCTTC.

This clone came up once. V and J are TRBV7-9 and TRBJ1-2; D gene uncertain. This CDR3 comprises 11 residues. Germline values: CDR1 SEHNR, CDR2 FQNEAQ (reference sequence). V lost 3 bases and J 8 bases, leaving 7 bases between the germline ends. The CDR3: CASSLNLGYTF. The CDR3 DNA sequence: TGTGCCAGCAGCTTGAACTTAGGCTACACCTTC.

The chain is built from TRBV7-3 and TRBJ2-1, with D possibly TRBD2 on 5 matching bases. The CDR3 spans 13 residues. Trimming removed 5 bases from V and 5 bases from J, with 10 bases in between. Germline V gives CDR1 SGHTA, CDR2 FQGTGA. The CDR3 region has the DNA TGTGCCAGCAGCATGGACTTAGACAATGAGCAGTTCTTC. As protein: CASSMDLDNEQFF.

CDR3: CASSQDKAGNQPQHF. CDR3 nucleotides: TGCGCCAGCAGCCAAGATAAGGCGGGCAATCAGCCCCAGCATTTT. The chain has TRBV4-3 and TRBJ1-5; D is ambiguous. The V gene's germline CDR1 is LGHNA and CDR2 YSLEER. The length of the CDR3 is 15 residues. The V and J ends lost 0 bases and 2 bases respectively, with 8 bases between them.

This clone appeared once. The chain carries TRBV5-5 and TRBJ2-2; 10 positions agree with TRBD2. J lost 6 bases, V lost 1 base, and 3 bases had no gene match. The CDR3 is made up of 15 amino acids. The germline V gene has CDR1 SGHKS and CDR2 YYEKEE (reference sequence). CDR3 residues: CASSLLAGVPGELFF. CDR3 nucleotides: TGTGCCAGCAGCTTGCTAGCGGGAGTCCCCGGGGAGCTGTTTTTT.

This chain connects TRBV5-4 to TRBJ2-1; the match to TRBD1 covers 8 bases. Trimming cost V 4 bases and J 7 bases; bases outside gene matches: 7. CDR1 SGHNT and CDR2 YYREEE come from the germline V gene (reference sequence). The CDR3 covers 14 residues. The DNA for the CDR3 is TGTGCCAGCAGCCGGCGACAGGGGCGAAATGAGCAGTTCTTC. Translated, it gives CASSRRQGRNEQFF.

This chain joins TRBV7-2 and TRBJ1-1; D uncertain. V lost 1 base and J lost 1, with 10 bases in between. Germline CDR1 and CDR2: SGHTA and FQGNSA. The CDR3 loop spans 15 amino acids. This CDR3 reads CASSLGREQNTEAFF. CDR3 bases: TGTGCCAGCAGCTTAGGAAGGGAGCAGAACACTGAAGCTTTCTTT. The whole variable domain, filled in from reference TRBV7-2 and TRBJ1-1, reads GAGVSQSPSNKVTEKGKDVELRCDPISGHTALYWYRQSLGQGLEFLIYFQGNSAPDKSGLPSDRFSAERTGGSVSTLTIQRTQQEDSAVYLCASSLGREQNTEAFFGQGTRLTVV.

The rearrangement uses TRBV6-2 or TRBV6-3 and TRBJ2-7, with 10 bases that match TRBD1. The CDR3 runs to 16 residues. CDR1 MNHEY and CDR2 SVGEGT come from the germline V gene. V trimming: 0 bases; J trimming: 5 bases; junction bases outside the gene matches: 7. The CDR3, as DNA: TGTGCCAGCAGTTACTCCGGGACAGGGGCTTTCCACGAGCAGTACTTC. Protein: CASSYSGTGAFHEQYF.

The J gene is TRBJ1-2, the V gene TRBV7-9; D uncertain. V was pared by 0 bases and J by 7 bases, with 3 bases between. The CDR3 extends over 11 amino acids. Germline CDR1 SEHNR, CDR2 FQNEAQ (reference sequence). The CDR3 spells CASSLASGYTF. The CDR3 bases are TGTGCCAGCAGCTTAGCGAGTGGCTACACCTTC. Based on the CDR3 plus reference TRBV7-9 and TRBJ1-2, the full variable domain is DTGVSQNPRHKITKRGQNVTFRCDPISEHNRLYWYRQTLGQGPEFLTYFQNEAQLEKSRLLSDRFSAERPKGSFSTLEIQRTEQGDSAMYLCASSLASGYTFGSGTRLTVV.

This rearrangement joins TRBV19 to TRBJ1-3, with TRBD1 matching 7 bases. This CDR3 spans 14 amino acids. The V segment lost 6 bases and the J segment 3 bases; nucleotides outside the gene matches: 5. Germline-derived CDR1 and CDR2 are LNHDA and SQIVND (reference sequence). In DNA form, the CDR3 reads TGTGCCAGTAGCCGACAGGGAGGTGGAAACACCATATATTTT. This gives the protein CASSRQGGGNTIYF. The complete variable domain, with remaining parts taken from reference TRBV19 and TRBJ1-3, reads DGGITQSPKYLFRKEGQNVTLSCEQNLNHDAMYWYRQDPGQGLRLIYYSQIVNDFQKGDIAEGYSVSREKKESFPLTVTSAQKNPTAFYLCASSRQGGGNTIYFGEGSWLTVV.

This clone was found once. Other DNA sequences in this sample translate to the same CDR3. The chain uses TRBV5-1 and TRBJ1-5; 7 bases fit TRBD1. V lost 4 bases to trimming and J lost 5 bases; unmatched junction nucleotides: 3. This CDR3 contains 13 residues. CDR1 and CDR2 from the germline V gene are SGHRS and YFSETQ. CDR3 nucleotides: TGCGCCAGCAGCCTCACAGGGGATCAGCCCCAGCATTTT. Its translation is CASSLTGDQPQHF.

This clone appeared a few times. V gene TRBV7-8 combines with J gene TRBJ1-5, with D maybe TRBD1 (6 bases). This CDR3 region has 14 residues. Trimming removed 5 bases at V and 3 bases at J, with 11 bases between. Germline lookup yields CDR1 SGHVS and CDR2 FQNEAQ. As DNA, the CDR3 is TGTGCCAGCAGCAGATCAGGGGCCAATCAGCCCCAGCATTTT. It specifies CASSRSGANQPQHF. The entire variable domain, with the rest obtained from reference TRBV7-8 and TRBJ1-5, is as follows: GAGVSQSPRYKVAKRGQDVALRCDPISGHVSLFWYQQALGQGPEFLTYFQNEAQLDKSGLPSDRFFAERPEGSVSTLKIQRTQQEDSAVYLCASSRSGANQPQHFGDGTRLSIL.

This rearrangement joins TRBV7-8 to TRBJ2-7, with D possibly being TRBD1 (5 bases). The ends were cut back, 5 bases at V and 2 bases at J, with 10 bases in the middle. The CDR3 is 13 residues long. Looked up from germline, CDR1 is SGHVS and CDR2 is FQNEAQ. For the CDR3, the DNA is TGTGCCAGCAGCGGTTACAGGACCTACGAGCAGTACTTC. Its protein is CASSGYRTYEQYF.

This clone has a single count. The chain has TRBV25-1 and TRBJ2-5; 9 bases are a match to TRBD2. CDR3 length: 15 residues. V lost 2 bases and J lost 2; bases outside the gene matches: 3. Germline V gene data show CDR1 as MGHDK and CDR2 as SYGVNS. The CDR3 DNA sequence: TGTGCCAGCAGTGAAGGCGGGAGGGCACAAGAGACCCAGTACTTC. It yields the protein CASSEGGRAQETQYF.

The chain has TRBV5-1 and TRBJ2-7; 9 bases line up with TRBD2. The CDR3 loop spans 15 amino acids. J gave up 5 bases and V 0 bases, and 6 bases lay outside the gene matches. Germline CDR1 SGHRS, CDR2 YFSETQ. The CDR3: CASSLASGRTHEQYF. For the CDR3, the DNA is TGCGCCAGCAGCTTGGCCAGCGGGAGGACCCACGAGCAGTACTTC. Based on the CDR3 plus reference TRBV5-1 and TRBJ2-7, the full variable domain is KAGVTQTPRYLIKTRGQQVTLSCSPISGHRSVSWYQQTPGQGLQFLFEYFSETQRNKGNFPGRFSGRQFSNSRSEMNVSTLELGDSALYLCASSLASGRTHEQYFGPGTRLTVT.

The chain is built from TRBV28 and TRBJ2-7, with D perhaps matching TRBD1 (5 bases). Germline-derived CDR1 and CDR2 are MDHEN and SYDVKM. V shed 5 bases and J shed 2 bases, with 13 bases lying between them. The CDR3 consists of 14 residues. CDR3 bases: TGTGCCAGCAGTCCAACGACAGATACCTACGAGCAGTACTTC. This translates into CASSPTTDTYEQYF.

The chain carries TRBV5-1 and TRBJ2-7, with TRBD2 as a possible D gene (6 bases). The V and J ends lost 5 bases and 0 bases respectively, with 12 bases between them. CDR1 and CDR2 (germline): SGHRS, YFSETQ. The CDR3 consists of 14 residues. The CDR3 is CASRAGFPSYEQYF. CDR3 sequence (DNA): TGCGCCAGCAGGGCGGGATTCCCCTCCTACGAGCAGTACTTC.

This sequence joins TRBV30 and TRBJ2-3, with D perhaps TRBD1 (6 bases). V shed 5 bases and J shed 2 bases, with 8 bases lying between them. The CDR3 loop spans 12 amino acids. CDR1 and CDR2 from the germline V gene are GTSNPN and SVGIG (reference sequence). The CDR3 here is CAWVGATDTQYF. The CDR3 coding sequence is TGTGCCTGGGTGGGGGCCACAGATACGCAGTATTTT.

This clone was seen only once. The V and J genes are TRBV3-1 (or the pseudogene TRBV3-2) and TRBJ2-1; TRBD1 matches 10 bases. CDR1 and CDR2 from the germline V gene are LGHDT and YNNKEL (reference sequence). The CDR3 runs 17 residues. V shed 0 bases, J shed 7 bases, and the junction held 9 bases outside the gene matches. The DNA of the CDR3 is TGTGCCAGCAGCCAAGAGGGAGGGACAGGGGAGACAAATGAGCAGTTCTTC. Translated, it gives CASSQEGGTGETNEQFF.

This sequence joins TRBV4-3 and TRBJ1-3, with 10 bases identical to TRBD1. This CDR3 has 15 residues. J lost 4 bases, V lost 4 bases, and 4 bases had no gene match. Per the germline V gene, CDR1 is LGHNA and CDR2 is YSLEER. In nucleotides, the CDR3 is TGCGCCAGCAGCCGAGGACAGGGGGGAGGAAACACCATATATTTT. Translated: CASSRGQGGGNTIYF.

The rearrangement joins TRBV5-6 to TRBJ2-1; 9 positions agree with TRBD2. The germline CDR1 and CDR2 sequences are SGHDT and YYEEEE. This CDR3 spans 16 amino acids. V dropped 1 base and J dropped 3; count of bases not matched to a gene: 5. CDR3 sequence reads: CASSLFGTSNYNEQFF. DNA of the CDR3: TGTGCCAGCAGCTTGTTTGGGACTAGCAACTACAATGAGCAGTTCTTC.

V gene TRBV18 combines with J gene TRBJ2-1; tentatively, D is TRBD2 (6 bases). There are 14 residues in the CDR3. The V gene's germline CDR1 is KGHSH and CDR2 LQKENI. The V end was cut by 3 bases, the J end by 7 bases, with 13 bases between. For the CDR3, the DNA is TGTGCCAGCTCACCTCGTGGAGGGAGTAATGAGCAGTTCTTC. This sequence encodes CASSPRGGSNEQFF.

The chain uses TRBV28 and TRBJ2-4, with D maybe TRBD2 (6 bases). The CDR3 spans 14 residues. V lost 5 bases and J lost 9, with 17 bases in between. Germline lookup yields CDR1 MDHEN and CDR2 SYDVKM. The CDR3 bases are TGTGCCAGCAGTAGCGGGCAGGACGGAGGCATTCAGTACTTC. This sequence encodes CASSSGQDGGIQYF. Together with reference TRBV28 and TRBJ2-4, the CDR3 gives the full variable domain: DVKVTQSSRYLVKRTGEKVFLECVQDMDHENMFWYRQDPGLGLRLIYFSYDVKMKEKGDIPEGYSVSREKKERFSLILESASTNQTSMYLCASSSGQDGGIQYFGAGTRLSVL.

The J gene is TRBJ2-7, the V gene TRBV11-3; D is perhaps TRBD2 (6 bases). V lost 2 bases to trimming and J lost 4 bases, with 15 bases between them. The CDR3 is 15 residues long. Germline assignment: CDR1 SGHNT and CDR2 YENEEA. The CDR3 bases are TGTGCCAGCAGCTTATCGTACGGGAGTAGTTACGAGCAGTACTTC. Amino acids: CASSLSYGSSYEQYF.

J is TRBJ2-1 and V is TRBV24-1; 8 bases fit TRBD2. V lost 5 bases to trimming and J lost 5 bases; unmatched junction nucleotides: 7. CDR1 is KGHDR and CDR2 is SFDVKD in the germline V gene. The CDR3 extends over 15 amino acids. The CDR3 DNA sequence: TGTGCCACCAGTGTCGATAGCGGGGCACACAATGAGCAGTTCTTC. Residues: CATSVDSGAHNEQFF.